This T cell receptor (beta chain) comes out of a study of blood T cell repertoires in COVID-19 (dated by TCRdb to 2020 to 2022). Some background on the complete study: The collaborator samples originated in the United States, Italy and Spain and spanned the acute and convalescent phases of COVID-19. The material from the prospective study consisted of cDNA or gDNA derived from T cells, B-cell-depleted T cells, or PBMCs. The samples were drawn from the first 160 participants of the ongoing ImmuneRACE study and from roughly 1,300 subjects provided by 6 global collaborators. Deeply sampled blood TCRbeta repertoires from subjects exposed to, actively infected with, or recovered from COVID-19 were included in the dataset. The repertoires were released in a freely available public database intended as a resource for research on the immune response to SARS-CoV-2. Where HLA class I and class II types were available, the types were taken from metadata supplied by the sample provider, not from assay-based typing. Nearly every sample came with metadata listing a de-identified subject ID, COVID-19 status, age in years and sex. What the research found in general, with its limitations: How much clinical and demographic metadata was included differed by source and by participant, and the metadata was provided uncurated.

Collaborating institutions collected whole blood in K2EDTA tubes following their own protocols. Collaborator samples were shipped for TCRbeta analysis as frozen whole blood, isolated PBMCs, or DNA extracted from either sample type. The count of this clone is one. Its cognate antigen has yet to be identified. Within one base of it there is no much larger clone, and no base qualities were kept. Inclusive of the bounding cysteine and phenylalanine, the CDR3 is 15 residues long. Only the CDR3 region is kept as DNA, spanning 45 bases read in frame from base 1. The germline V gene gives CDR1 as SGHTA and CDR2 as FQGNSA. Deletion took 5 bases off V and 0 bases off J, with a span of 11 bases between the germline ends. The immunoSEQ Assay, a bias-controlled multiplex PCR, was used to amplify TCRbeta CDR3 regions from genomic DNA. The authors processed their data as follows. Within the assay, amplification of reference gene primers was used to estimate how many nucleated cells each sample contained. To quantify the absolute abundance of each unique TCRbeta CDR3 rearrangement, sequence reads were collapsed and filtered. For each sample, productive Simpson clonality was calculated by taking the square root of Simpson's diversity index across productive rearrangements. The clones in this table, taken by TCRdb from immuneACCESS, are in-frame only. Not every clone is retained; where verified, under half of the shortfall comes from an unresolved V gene, and the cause of the rest is unknown. That table gives V, J and clone size, and the DNA gave D and trimming. This sample is represented by roughly 42,000 clones; roughly 85% of them were singletons. The ten biggest clones cover around 4% of the sample.

This receptor was taken from a man aged 55 to 70 with acute or convalescent COVID-19. The sequenced sample consisted of peripheral blood. This chain joins TRBV7-2 to TRBJ2-1, with the D gene uncertain. DNA sequence: TGTGCCAGCAGCGCAGTCCCAACCTCCTACAATGAGCAGTTCTTC. Its protein is CASSAVPTSYNEQFF.